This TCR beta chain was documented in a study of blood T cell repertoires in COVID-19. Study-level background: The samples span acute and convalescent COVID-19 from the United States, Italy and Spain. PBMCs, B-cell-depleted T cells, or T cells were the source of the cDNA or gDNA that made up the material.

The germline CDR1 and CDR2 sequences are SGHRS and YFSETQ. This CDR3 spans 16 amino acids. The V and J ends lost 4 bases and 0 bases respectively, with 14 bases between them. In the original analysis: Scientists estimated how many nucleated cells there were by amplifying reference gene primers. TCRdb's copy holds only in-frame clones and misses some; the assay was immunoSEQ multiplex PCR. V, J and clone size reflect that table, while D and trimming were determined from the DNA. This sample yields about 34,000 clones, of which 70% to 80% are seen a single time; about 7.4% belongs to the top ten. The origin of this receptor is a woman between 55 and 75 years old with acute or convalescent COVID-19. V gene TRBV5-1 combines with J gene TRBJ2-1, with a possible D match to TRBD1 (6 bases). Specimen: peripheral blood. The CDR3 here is CASSLTQGASYNEQFF. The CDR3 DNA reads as TGCGCCAGCAGCCTTACACAGGGAGCCTCCTACAATGAGCAGTTCTTC. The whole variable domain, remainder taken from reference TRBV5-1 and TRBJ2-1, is KAGVTQTPRYLIKTRGQQVTLSCSPISGHRSVSWYQQTPGQGLQFLFEYFSETQRNKGNFPGRFSGRQFSNSRSEMNVSTLELGDSALYLCASSLTQGASYNEQFFGPGTRLTVL.